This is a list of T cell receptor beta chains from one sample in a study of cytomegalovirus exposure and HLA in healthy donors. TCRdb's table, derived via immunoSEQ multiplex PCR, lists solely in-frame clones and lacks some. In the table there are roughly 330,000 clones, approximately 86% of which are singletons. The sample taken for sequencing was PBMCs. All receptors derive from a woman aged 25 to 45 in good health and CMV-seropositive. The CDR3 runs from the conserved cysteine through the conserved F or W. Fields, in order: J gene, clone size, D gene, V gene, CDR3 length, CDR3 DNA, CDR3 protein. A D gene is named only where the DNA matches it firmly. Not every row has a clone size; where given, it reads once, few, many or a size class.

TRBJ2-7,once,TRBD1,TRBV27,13,TGTGCCAGCAGTAAAACAGGGGGCGTAAGGCAGTACTTC,CASSKTGGVRQYF
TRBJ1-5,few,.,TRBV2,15,TGTGCCAGCAGTGAAGACCAGGGAAGAAGGCAGCCCCAGCATTTT,CASSEDQGRRQPQHF
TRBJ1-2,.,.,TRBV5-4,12,TGTGCCAGCAGGCTGAGAGGGTATGGCTACACCTTC,CASRLRGYGYTF
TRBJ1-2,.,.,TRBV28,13,TGTGCCAGCAGTTTCCCACAGCTCTATGGCTACACCTTC,CASSFPQLYGYTF
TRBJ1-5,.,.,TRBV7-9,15,TGTGCCAGCAGCACAACACAGGACCGGAGTCAGCCCCAGCATTTT,CASSTTQDRSQPQHF
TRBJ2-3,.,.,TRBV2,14,TGTGCCAGCATTGAAGGGCCCCGCACAGATACGCAGTATTTT,CASIEGPRTDTQYF
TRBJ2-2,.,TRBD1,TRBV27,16,TGTGCCAGCAGCCGACGACAGGGGGCGGGCACCGGGGAGCTGTTTTTT,CASSRRQGAGTGELFF
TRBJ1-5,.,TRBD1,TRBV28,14,TGTGCCAGCAGTTGGGGACAGATCAATCAGCCCCAGCATTTT,CASSWGQINQPQHF
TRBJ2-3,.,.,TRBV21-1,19,TGTGCCAGCAGCCGACATTACGAACTAGCGGGGGAAGCCACAGATACGCAGTATTTT,CASSRHYELAGEATDTQYF
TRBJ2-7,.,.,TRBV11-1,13,TGTGCCAGCACCTCCGCGGGACAGTACGAGCAGTACTTC,CASTSAGQYEQYF
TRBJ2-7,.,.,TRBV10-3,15,TGTGCCATCAGTGAGACGGACGGAAGCTCCTACGAGCAGTACTTC,CAISETDGSSYEQYF
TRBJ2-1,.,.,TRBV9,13,TGTGCCAGCAGCGCCACCACGTACAATGAGCAGTTCTTC,CASSATTYNEQFF
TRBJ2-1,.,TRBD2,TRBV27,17,TGTGCCAGCAGTTCCCCAAGACTAGCGAAACAATACAATGAGCAGTTCTTC,CASSSPRLAKQYNEQFF
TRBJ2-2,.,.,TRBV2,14,TGTGCCAGCAGTGGACGAGGGGACACCGGGGAGCTGTTTTTT,CASSGRGDTGELFF
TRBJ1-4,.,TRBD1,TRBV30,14,TGTGCCTGGATCGACAGGGGGACTAATGAAAAACTGTTTTTT,CAWIDRGTNEKLFF
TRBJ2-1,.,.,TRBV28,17,TGTGCCAGCAGTTTCCCAGGCGCGGGGGCCAGCTACAATGAGCAGTTCTTC,CASSFPGAGASYNEQFF
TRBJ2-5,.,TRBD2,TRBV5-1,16,TGCGCCAGCAGCTTGGTCCCTAGCGGGGGTGAGGAGACCCAGTACTTC,CASSLVPSGGEETQYF
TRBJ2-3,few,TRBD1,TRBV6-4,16,TGTGCCAGCAGTGACTCCGGGACAGGTGCGCCAGATACGCAGTATTTT,CASSDSGTGAPDTQYF
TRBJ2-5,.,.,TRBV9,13,TGTGCCAGCAGCGTAGCACCTATGAAGACCCAGTACTTC,CASSVAPMKTQYF
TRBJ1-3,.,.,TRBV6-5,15,TGTGCCAGCAGTCGCGCGGGGGGCTCTGGAAACACCATATATTTT,CASSRAGGSGNTIYF
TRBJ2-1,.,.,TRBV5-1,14,TGCGCCAGCAGCATAGGGCCCGCTTCGAATGAGCAGTTCTTC,CASSIGPASNEQFF
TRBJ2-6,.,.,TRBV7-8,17,TGTGCCAGCAGCTTAAGAGAACAGGGCTCTGGGGCCAACGTCCTGACTTTC,CASSLREQGSGANVLTF
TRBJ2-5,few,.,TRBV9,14,TGTGCCAGCAGCGTAGCGGGGTCCCAAGAGACCCAGTACTTC,CASSVAGSQETQYF
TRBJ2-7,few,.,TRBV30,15,TGTGCCTGGAGTCGCGTACTCCTGCCCACCTACGAGCAGTACTTC,CAWSRVLLPTYEQYF
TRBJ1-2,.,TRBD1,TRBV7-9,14,TGTGCCAGCAGCTTAGCGCGACAGGGGTATGGCTACACCTTC,CASSLARQGYGYTF
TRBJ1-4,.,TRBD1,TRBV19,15,TGTGCCAGTAGTATCGGTGGACAGGGCAACGAAAAACTGTTTTTT,CASSIGGQGNEKLFF
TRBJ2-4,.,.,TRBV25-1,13,TGTGCCAGCAGCGGACAGATGAGGGACATTCAGTACTTC,CASSGQMRDIQYF
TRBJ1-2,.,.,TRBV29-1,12,TGCAGCGTTGAAGATCGGCTGTCTGGCTACACCTTC,CSVEDRLSGYTF
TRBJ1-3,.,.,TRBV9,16,TGTGCCAGCAGCGTAGGCGGGAGGAGCTCTGGAAACACCATATATTTT,CASSVGGRSSGNTIYF
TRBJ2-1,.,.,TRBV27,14,TGTGCCAGCAGCACCAGCGGTACCTACAATGAGCAGTTCTTC,CASSTSGTYNEQFF
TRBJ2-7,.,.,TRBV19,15,TGTGCCAGTGCCCCCCAGGGGACTCGTTCCTACGAGCAGTACTTC,CASAPQGTRSYEQYF
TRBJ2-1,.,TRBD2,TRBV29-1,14,TGCAGCGTGAGGGCTAGCGGGAGCTACAATGAGCAGTTCTTC,CSVRASGSYNEQFF
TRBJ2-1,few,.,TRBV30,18,TGTGCCTGGAGTGTAACGGAGGCTTTTGTGGCGACAAAAAATGAGCAGTTCTTC,CAWSVTEAFVATKNEQFF
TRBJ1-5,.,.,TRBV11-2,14,TGTGCCAGCAGCTTAGTCAGGGGCAATCAGCCCCAGCATTTT,CASSLVRGNQPQHF
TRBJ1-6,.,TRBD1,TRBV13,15,TGTGCCAGCAGCAGGGACAGGGGTGGTGGTTCACCCCTCCACTTT,CASSRDRGGGSPLHF
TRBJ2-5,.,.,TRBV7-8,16,TGTGCCAGCAGCTTAGACCGACCCGGCCGGGGAGAGACCCAGTACTTC,CASSLDRPGRGETQYF
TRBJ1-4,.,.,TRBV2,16,TGTGCCAGCAGTGCCGGACACAGGGAGGGTGTTGAAAAACTGTTTTTT,CASSAGHREGVEKLFF
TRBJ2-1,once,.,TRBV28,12,TGTGCCAGCAGTCCCAGGGTTAATGAGCAGTTCTTC,CASSPRVNEQFF
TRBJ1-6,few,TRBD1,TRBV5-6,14,TGTGCCAGCAGCTCCGGACAGGGAAATTCACCCCTCCACTTT,CASSSGQGNSPLHF
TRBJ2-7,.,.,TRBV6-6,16,TGTGCCAGCAGTTACGTGGATGGGGTCCCAACCTACGAGCAGTACTTC,CASSYVDGVPTYEQYF
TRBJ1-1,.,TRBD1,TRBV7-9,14,TGTGCCAGCAGCCCTGGACAGGGCATCACTGAAGCTTTCTTT,CASSPGQGITEAFF